This T cell receptor (beta chain) was captured in a study of T cell repertoires in cytomegalovirus infection. At the level of the study: An indication of both CMV infection and matching HLA type came from public TCR beta signatures. General study points: The study found HLA-C-restricted CMV-specific TCR beta clonotypes dominating the ex vivo response. Summed frequency of shared TCR beta families picked out CMV carriers who also had the relevant HLA.

The CDR3 spans 13 residues. V was shortened by 7 bases and J by 1 base, with 12 bases between the two germline ends. Germline V CDR1 and CDR2: DFQATT, SNEGSKA (reference sequence). This clonotype was detected ten times or more. Its antigen remains unknown. TCRdb recomputed calls from the reads with MiXCR, one row per CDR3 protein. The table lists 450,000 to 600,000 distinct CDR3 sequences, approximately 11% of them singletons. This chain connects TRBV20-1 to TRBJ2-3; possibly TRBD1 for D (6 bases). The TCR sequence derives from a human donor in good health (CMV status not recorded). Some clones in this sample may be carry-over from other donors' samples. The specimen was PBMCs. The CDR3 DNA sequence: TGCAGTGGGGCAGGGGAAGGCACAGATACGCAGTATTTT. Its protein is CSGAGEGTDTQYF.